These 13 T cell receptor beta chains were all obtained from the same sample, sequenced in a study of T-cell memory formation after mild COVID-19. MiXCR, run by TCRdb on the 5' RACE reads, gives a single entry per CDR3 protein. The sample has some 310,000 distinct CDR3 sequences, 20% to 25% seen once. The source material was PBMCs or a T cell subset sorted from them (not recorded which). The receptors derive from a man younger than 35 who had mild COVID-19 (a few samples of this study predate the infection). Cell type and time point are not known.

The V and J genes are TRBV7-9 and TRBJ2-2; D call uncertain. Looked up from germline, CDR1 is SEHNR and CDR2 is FQNEAQ (reference sequence). The CDR3 totals 13 residues. V was shortened by 7 bases and J by 3 bases, with 9 bases between the two germline ends. Here the CDR3 reads CASTPFDTGELFF. The CDR3 bases are TGTGCCAGCACCCCCTTTGACACCGGGGAGCTGTTTTTT. Variable domain in full (rest from reference TRBV7-9 and TRBJ2-2): DTGVSQNPRHKITKRGQNVTFRCDPISEHNRLYWYRQTLGQGPEFLTYFQNEAQLEKSRLLSDRFSAERPKGSFSTLEIQRTEQGDSAMYLCASTPFDTGELFFGEGSRLTVL.

This clonotype turned up a few times. The rearrangement links TRBV29-1 to TRBJ2-1, with 9 bases fitting TRBD1. Germline assignment: CDR1 SQVTM and CDR2 ANQGSEA. The CDR3 consists of 13 residues. V shed 2 bases, J shed 6 bases, and the junction held 2 bases outside the gene matches. CDR3 loop: CSVETTGGNEQFF. In DNA, the CDR3 is TGCAGCGTTGAAACGACAGGGGGCAATGAGCAGTTCTTC.

This rearrangement joins TRBV18 to TRBJ2-6; D might be TRBD1 (5 bases). Trimming shortened V by 6 bases and J by 0 bases, and 15 bases separated the two germline ends. CDR1 KGHSH and CDR2 LQKENI come from the germline V gene. The CDR3 is 17 residues long. DNA for the CDR3: TGTGCCAGCTCTATGACAGACCTCTTCTCTGGGGCCAACGTCCTGACTTTC. Translated, it gives CASSMTDLFSGANVLTF.

Only a few counts were recorded for this clonotype. The gene calls are TRBV5-1 and TRBJ1-4; 9 bases are a match to TRBD1. Germline CDR1 and CDR2: SGHRS and YFSETQ. This CDR3 spans 15 amino acids. Trimming removed 4 bases from V and 8 bases from J; junction bases left unmatched: 9. This CDR3 reads CASSGTGRVKEKLFF. The CDR3 nucleotides read TGCGCCAGCAGCGGGACAGGGCGGGTGAAGGAAAAACTGTTTTTT.

This chain uses TRBV11-2 with TRBJ2-5; D ambiguous. The V gene lost 1 base and the J gene lost 1 base, with 10 bases spanning the gap. CDR3 length equals 15 residues. Germline V gives CDR1 SGHAT, CDR2 FQNNGV. In nucleotides, the CDR3 is TGTGCCAGCAGCTTAGTTTCGTCCAGCCAAGAGACCCAGTACTTC. Translating it yields CASSLVSSSQETQYF.

The chain carries TRBV6-2 or TRBV6-3 and TRBJ2-4; no clear D gene. The CDR3 runs 17 residues. V was pared by 6 bases and J by 3 bases, with 21 bases between. The germline gives CDR1 MNHEY, CDR2 SVGEGT. CDR3 coding DNA: TGTGCCAGCAGGGCTTCCCCGGTGCGGATGCTCAAAAACATTCAGTACTTC. It specifies CASRASPVRMLKNIQYF.

At least ten counts were recorded for this clonotype. The chain uses TRBV7-9 and TRBJ2-1; 9 bases map to TRBD2. J was trimmed by 4 bases and V by 0 bases; bases with no gene match: 1. This CDR3 comprises 15 residues. CDR1 is SEHNR and CDR2 is FQNEAQ in the germline V gene (reference sequence). CDR3 amino acids: CASSLAAGGYNEQFF. The CDR3 region has the DNA TGTGCCAGCAGCTTAGCGGCGGGGGGGTACAATGAGCAGTTCTTC.

Of note for this clonotype: A read error may be the cause here, since a much bigger clone is one base away. The chain joins TRBV28 to TRBJ2-5, with D perhaps TRBD2 (5 bases). The CDR3 runs 10 residues. CDR1 is MDHEN, CDR2 SYDVKM, per germline. Trimming pared 6 bases from V and 7 bases from J, leaving 6 bases between. CDR3 residues: CASSRGTQYF. CDR3 coding DNA: TGTGCCAGCAGCCGGGGGACCCAGTACTTC.

This clonotype was counted at least ten times. The genes are TRBV9 and TRBJ2-1; the match to TRBD2 covers 9 bases. The CDR3 runs to 15 residues. In germline, CDR1 is SGDLS, CDR2 YYNGEE. V dropped 4 bases and J dropped 2; count of bases not matched to a gene: 4. CDR3 coding DNA: TGTGCCAGCAGCCTTAGCGGGGGTCCCTACAATGAGCAGTTCTTC. Its protein product is CASSLSGGPYNEQFF.

This clonotype was counted ten times or more. The V call is TRBV7-2, the J call TRBJ1-4; the D is unclear. This CDR3 contains 12 residues. Looked up from germline, CDR1 is SGHTA and CDR2 is FQGNSA. Trimming removed 6 bases at V and 3 bases at J, with 5 bases between. The CDR3 nucleotides are TGTGCCAGCAGGGCCCCTAATGAAAAACTGTTTTTT. Amino acid sequence: CASRAPNEKLFF. The full variable domain, with the rest looked up from reference TRBV7-2 and TRBJ1-4, is GAGVSQSPSNKVTEKGKDVELRCDPISGHTALYWYRQSLGQGLEFLIYFQGNSAPDKSGLPSDRFSAERTGGSVSTLTIQRTQQEDSAVYLCASRAPNEKLFFGSGTQLSVL.

This sequence joins TRBV6-5 and TRBJ1-6; 7 bases are shared with TRBD1. The V segment lost 6 bases and the J segment 11 bases; nucleotides outside the gene matches: 13. This CDR3 is 15 amino acids long. CDR1 is MNHEY, CDR2 SVGAGI, per germline. As DNA, the CDR3 is TGTGCCAGCAGATCCGGAGGACAGGACTTTGCACCCCTCCACTTT. Translated, it gives CASRSGGQDFAPLHF.

This clonotype was counted between two and nine times. The rearrangement joins TRBV7-2 to TRBJ2-1, with a possible D match to TRBD2 (5 bases). V lost 7 bases and J 0 bases, leaving 10 bases between the germline ends. In germline, CDR1 is SGHTA, CDR2 FQGNSA. The length of the CDR3 is 14 residues. Written as DNA, the CDR3 is TGTGCCAGCATGAGGGCCAGCTCCTACAATGAGCAGTTCTTC. This gives the protein CASMRASSYNEQFF.

A few counts support this clonotype. The chain couples TRBV24-1 to TRBJ2-2; D ambiguous. This CDR3 is built from 15 residues. The V end lost 0 bases, the J end lost 1 base, and 5 bases lay between the germline ends. The germline gives CDR1 KGHDR, CDR2 SFDVKD. The CDR3 protein is CATSDLDLNTGELFF. CDR3 DNA sequence: TGTGCCACCAGTGATTTGGACTTGAACACCGGGGAGCTGTTTTTT.